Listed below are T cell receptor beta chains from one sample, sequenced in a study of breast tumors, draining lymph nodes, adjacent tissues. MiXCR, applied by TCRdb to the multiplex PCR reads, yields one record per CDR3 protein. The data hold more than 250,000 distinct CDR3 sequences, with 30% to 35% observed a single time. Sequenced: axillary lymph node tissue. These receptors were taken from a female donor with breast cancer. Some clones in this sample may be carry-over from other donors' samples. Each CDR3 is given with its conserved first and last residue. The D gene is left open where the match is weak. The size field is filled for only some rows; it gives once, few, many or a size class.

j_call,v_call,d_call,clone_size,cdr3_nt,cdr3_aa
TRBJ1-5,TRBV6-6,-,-,TGTGCCAGCAGTTACTCACAGGCCCAAGAGACCCAGCATTTT,CASSYSQAQETQHF
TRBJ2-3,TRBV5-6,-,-,TGTGCCAGCAGCTTGGTGGGGGCAGATACGCAGTATTTT,CASSLVGADTQYF
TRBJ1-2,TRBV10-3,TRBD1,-,TGTGCCATCCGGGACAGGACCCCTTATGGCTACACCTTC,CAIRDRTPYGYTF
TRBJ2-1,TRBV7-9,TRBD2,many,TGTGCCAGCAGCTTAAGGTCCCCCCGGGGGGGGACTAGCGGGAGCTCCTACAATGAGCAGTTCTTC,CASSLRSPRGGTSGSSYNEQFF
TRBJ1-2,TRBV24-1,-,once,TGTGCCAGCAGATTAATAGACCCGGTCCATGGCTACACCTTC,CASRLIDPVHGYTF
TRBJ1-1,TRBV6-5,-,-,TGTGCCAGCAGTTACGGGGGGTACGCTGAAGCTTTCTTT,CASSYGGYAEAFF
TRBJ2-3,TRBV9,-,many,TGTGCCAGCAGCGTAGGTGGGAGTAGGACAGATACGCAGTATTTT,CASSVGGSRTDTQYF
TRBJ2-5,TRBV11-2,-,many,TGTGCCAGCAGCGCCAGGGAGACCCAGTACTTC,CASSARETQYF
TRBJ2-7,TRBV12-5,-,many,TGTGCTAGTGGTTCGTCACAAAACGAGCAGTACTTC,CASGSSQNEQYF
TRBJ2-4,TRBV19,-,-,TGTGCCAGTAGTATATGTCGACTGGACATTCAGTACTTC,CASSICRLDIQYF
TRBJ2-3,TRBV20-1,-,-,TGCAGTCTCAAACGGGGGAACACAGATACGCAGTATTTT,CSLKRGNTDTQYF
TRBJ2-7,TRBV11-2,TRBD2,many,TGTGCCAGCAGCTTTAGGACTAGCGGGAACTCCTACGAGCAGTACTTC,CASSFRTSGNSYEQYF
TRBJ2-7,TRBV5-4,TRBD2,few,TGTGCCAGCAGCGACCCGACTAGCGGGAGACCCCTGGGCTTC,CASSDPTSGRPLGF
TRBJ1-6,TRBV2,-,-,TGTGCCAGCCGGTTGGGGGCCTCCCTCCACTTT,CASRLGASLHF
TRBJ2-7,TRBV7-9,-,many,TGTGCCAGCAGCTTAGGTCCTGGGGTTTACGAGCAGTACTTC,CASSLGPGVYEQYF
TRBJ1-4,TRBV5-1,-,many,TGCGCCAGCAGCTTGGTAGCTGGTAATGAAAAACTGTTTTTT,CASSLVAGNEKLFF
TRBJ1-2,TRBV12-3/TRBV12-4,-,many,TGTGCCAGCAGTCCCCGTGTCGGGGGCAGCTATGGCTACACCTTC,CASSPRVGGSYGYTF
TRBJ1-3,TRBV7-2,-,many,TGTGCCAGCAGTTCGATCGGGTCTCCCCTTGGAAACACCATATATTTT,CASSSIGSPLGNTIYF
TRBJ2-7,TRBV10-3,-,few,TGTGCCCTCCGGGGGGCTAGGAGCGAGCAGTACTTC,CALRGARSEQYF
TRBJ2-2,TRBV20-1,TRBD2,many,TGCAGTGCTCGCCGACTAGCGGGGGTTTCGAACACCGGGGAGCTGTTTTTT,CSARRLAGVSNTGELFF
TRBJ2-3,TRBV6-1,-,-,TGTGCCAGCACAGGCCGGCAGGGGTCCACAGATACGCAGTATTTT,CASTGRQGSTDTQYF
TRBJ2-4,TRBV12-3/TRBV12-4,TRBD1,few,TGTGCCAGCAGTCTGGGACAGGTCGGGAACATTCAGTACTTC,CASSLGQVGNIQYF
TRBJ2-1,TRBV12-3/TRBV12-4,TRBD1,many,TGTGCCAGCAGTTACACCGGGACAGGGGGCTTTGTCTATGAGCAGTTCTTC,CASSYTGTGGFVYEQFF
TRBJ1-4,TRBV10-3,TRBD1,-,TGTGCCACCCTAGCCGGGACAGGGAGGCAACTGTTTTTT,CATLAGTGRQLFF
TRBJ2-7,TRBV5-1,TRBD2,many,TGCGCCAGCAGCAGATGGACTAGCGGGGCCTACGAGCAGTACTTC,CASSRWTSGAYEQYF
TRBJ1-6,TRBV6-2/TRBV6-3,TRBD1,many,TGTGCCAGCAGCTACGACAGGGGGCGCGTCAATTCACCCCTCCACTTT,CASSYDRGRVNSPLHF
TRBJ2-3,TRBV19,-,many,TGTGCCAGTAGCCCGGCGGGTTGGGGCACAGATACGCAGTATTTT,CASSPAGWGTDTQYF
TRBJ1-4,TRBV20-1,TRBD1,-,TGCAGTGCTTTCGACGGGACAGGGAGGACAGGTGAAAAACTGTTTTTT,CSAFDGTGRTGEKLFF
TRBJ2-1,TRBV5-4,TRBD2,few,TGTGCCAGCAGCGGCCACTCCGCGACTAGCGGGATCAGGACCTACAATGAGCAGTTCTTC,CASSGHSATSGIRTYNEQFF
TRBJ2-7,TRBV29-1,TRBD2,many,TGCAGCGTACCCTTAGCGGGAAACGAGCAGTACTTC,CSVPLAGNEQYF
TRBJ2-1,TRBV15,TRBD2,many,TGTGCCACCAGCGGACTACTAGCGGGGGGGGGTGGTGAGCAGTTCTTC,CATSGLLAGGGGEQFF
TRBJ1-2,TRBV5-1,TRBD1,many,TGCGCCAGCGCAGGGACAGGGCTCGTTGGCTACACCTTC,CASAGTGLVGYTF
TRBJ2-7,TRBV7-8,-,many,TGTGCCAGCAGCTTAGCCAGGGGCGAGCAGTACTTC,CASSLARGEQYF
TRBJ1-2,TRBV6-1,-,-,TGTGCCAGCAGTCAATCGGTGGGGGCCGTATATGGCTACACCTTC,CASSQSVGAVYGYTF
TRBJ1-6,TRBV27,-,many,TGTGCCAGCAGTTTAGGAGCCTCGGGCAATTCACCCCTCCACTTT,CASSLGASGNSPLHF
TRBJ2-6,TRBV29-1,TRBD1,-,TGCAGCGTTGGGGGACAGGGTGGGGCCAACGTCCTGACTTTC,CSVGGQGGANVLTF
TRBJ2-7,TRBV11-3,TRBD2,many,TGTGCCAGCAGCTTAGGACTAGCGAGGCACGAGCAGTACTTC,CASSLGLARHEQYF
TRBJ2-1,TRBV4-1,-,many,TGCGCCAGCAGCCAAGATCGGGCAGGGGTGAGCGATGAGCAGTTCTTC,CASSQDRAGVSDEQFF
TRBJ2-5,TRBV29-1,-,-,TGCAGCGCATCCGGGCTCGGGGGCCGTGACCAAGAGACCCAGTACTTC,CSASGLGGRDQETQYF
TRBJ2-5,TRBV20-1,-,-,TGCAGTGCTAGTAAGGTCCAAGAGACCCAGTACTTC,CSASKVQETQYF
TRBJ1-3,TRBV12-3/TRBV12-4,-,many,TGTGCCAGCAGTCCCCCTGCGGGGCGCGGAAACACCATATATTTT,CASSPPAGRGNTIYF
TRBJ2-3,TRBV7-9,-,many,TGTGCCAGCAGCTCCAGGGTCAGCCGAGCGCAGTATTTT,CASSSRVSRAQYF
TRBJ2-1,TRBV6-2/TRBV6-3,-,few,TGTGCCTCCGTCCGGCAGGGATACAATGAGCAGTTCTTC,CASVRQGYNEQFF
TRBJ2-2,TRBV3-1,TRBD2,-,TGTGCCAGCAGCCAAGGGCCTAGCGGAAACACCGGGGAGCTGTTTTTT,CASSQGPSGNTGELFF
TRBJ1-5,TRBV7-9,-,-,TGTGCCAGCAGCTTAGTTGGATATAGCAATCAGCCCCAGCATTTT,CASSLVGYSNQPQHF
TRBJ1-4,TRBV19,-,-,TGTGCCAGTGAGGCGACAGCAATTAATGAAAAACTGTTTTTT,CASEATAINEKLFF
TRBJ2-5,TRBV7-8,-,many,TGTGCCAGCAGCCGCACAGGGTACCAAGAGACCCAGTACTTC,CASSRTGYQETQYF
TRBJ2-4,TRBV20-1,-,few,TGCAGTGCTCAGTGGGCAAACATTCAGTCCTTC,CSAQWANIQSF
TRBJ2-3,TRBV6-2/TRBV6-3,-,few,TGTGCCAGCACCCATTGGCCTGTTGAGATGGATACGCAGTATTTT,CASTHWPVEMDTQYF
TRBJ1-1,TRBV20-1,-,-,TGCAGTGCGGAGGCCGGTGAAGCTTTCTTT,CSAEAGEAFF
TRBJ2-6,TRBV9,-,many,TGTGCCAGCTCCCCGTTCGGTTCTGGGGCCAACGTCCTGACTTTC,CASSPFGSGANVLTF
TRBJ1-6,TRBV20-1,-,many,TGCAGTGCCAAGGACGGCTATTCACCCCTCCACTTT,CSAKDGYSPLHF
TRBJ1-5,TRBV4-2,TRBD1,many,TGTGCCAGCAGCCAGGAGGGACAGTTCAATCAGCCCCAGCATTTT,CASSQEGQFNQPQHF